This T cell receptor beta chain was recovered during a study of shared clonotypes between healthy human individuals. CDR3 length equals 14 residues. V was clipped by 7 bases and J by 15 bases, with 25 bases between them. Germline CDR1 and CDR2: MNHEY and SVGAGI. Donors comprised healthy HIV-negative adults lacking recent acute infections or vaccinations. Genomic DNA (from each subset) was split evenly across several immunoSEQ plates. Only in-frame clones appear in the TCRdb table, and some are missing; sequencing was by immunoSEQ multiplex PCR. The profile covers over 850,000 clones, with about 84% appearing a single time and approximately 0.56% taken by the ten largest. Findings and limits, study-wide: Non-shared clonotypes had lower generation probabilities than clonotypes shared by all four sorted-subset donors. The donor pool, a small one, limited the genetic and exposure-history diversity represented.

Concerning this clone: The antigen is unknown.

The V call is TRBV6-5, the J call TRBJ1-5; D unclear. The sequenced sample was memory CD4+ T cells from PBMCs. Subset meaning: CD45RA-negative fraction. This clonotype was obtained from a man between 18 and 29 years old in good health. Some clones in this sample may be carry-over from other donors' samples. CDR3 nucleotides: TGTGCCAGCAATTCGGCTAGCCAAACCGGGTCGCGGCATTTT. Translated: CASNSASQTGSRHF.